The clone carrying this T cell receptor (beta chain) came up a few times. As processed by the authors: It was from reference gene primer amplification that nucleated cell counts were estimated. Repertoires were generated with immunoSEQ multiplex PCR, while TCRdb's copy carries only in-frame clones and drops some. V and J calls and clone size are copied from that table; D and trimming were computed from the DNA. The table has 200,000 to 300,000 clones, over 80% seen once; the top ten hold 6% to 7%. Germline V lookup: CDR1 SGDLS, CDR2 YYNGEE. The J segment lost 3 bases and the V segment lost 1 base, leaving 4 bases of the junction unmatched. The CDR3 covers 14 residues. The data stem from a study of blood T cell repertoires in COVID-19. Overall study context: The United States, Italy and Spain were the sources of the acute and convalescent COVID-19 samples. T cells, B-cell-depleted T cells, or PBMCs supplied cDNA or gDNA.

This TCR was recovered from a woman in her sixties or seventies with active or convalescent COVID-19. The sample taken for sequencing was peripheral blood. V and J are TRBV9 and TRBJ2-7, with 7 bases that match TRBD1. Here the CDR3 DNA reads TGTGCCAGCAGCGTAAGACAGGGTGACTACGAGCAGTACTTC. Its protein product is CASSVRQGDYEQYF.